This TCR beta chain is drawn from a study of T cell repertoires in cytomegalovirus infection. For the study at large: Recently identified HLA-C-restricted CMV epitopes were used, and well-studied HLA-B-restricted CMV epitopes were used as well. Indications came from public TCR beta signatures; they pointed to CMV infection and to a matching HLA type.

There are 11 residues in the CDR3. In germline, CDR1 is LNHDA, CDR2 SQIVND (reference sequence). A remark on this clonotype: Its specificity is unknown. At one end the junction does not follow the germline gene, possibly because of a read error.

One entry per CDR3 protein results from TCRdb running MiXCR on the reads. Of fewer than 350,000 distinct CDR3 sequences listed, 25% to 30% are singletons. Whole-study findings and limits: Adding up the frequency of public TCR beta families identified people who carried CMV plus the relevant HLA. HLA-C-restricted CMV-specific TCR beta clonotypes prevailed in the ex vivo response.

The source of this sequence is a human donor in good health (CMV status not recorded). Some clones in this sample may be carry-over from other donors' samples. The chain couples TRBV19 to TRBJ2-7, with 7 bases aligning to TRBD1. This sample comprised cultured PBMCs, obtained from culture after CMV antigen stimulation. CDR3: CASSSQTGLVF. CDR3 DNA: TGTGCCAGTAGTTCCCAGACAGGGCTGGTCTTC.